Listed below are T cell receptor beta chains from one sample, sequenced in a study of T cells in Graves' hyperthyroidism and ophthalmopathy. TCRdb re-called the multiplex PCR reads through MiXCR, storing one row per CDR3 protein. The data contain 500,000 to 800,000 distinct CDR3 sequences, around 13% of them singletons. Sequenced input: blood. The source of these receptors is a woman between 45 and 65 years old with Graves' ophthalmopathy. Each CDR3 is given with its conserved first and last residue. A D gene is named only where the DNA matches it firmly. Part of the rows lack a size; the others show once, few, many or a class for expanded clones.

abundance	j_gene	d_gene	v_gene	CDR3aa	CDR3nt
few	TRBJ2-4	-	TRBV7-2	CASSLVGSLAKNIQYF	TGTGCCAGCAGCTTAGTGGGCAGCCTAGCCAAAAACATTCAGTACTTC
-	TRBJ2-3	-	TRBV6-6	CASSYLDTQYF	TGTGCCAGCAGTTACTTGGATACGCAGTATTTT
-	TRBJ2-3	TRBD2	TRBV20-1	CSAIGLAGVRVADTQYF	TGCAGTGCTATCGGACTAGCGGGAGTTCGAGTCGCAGATACGCAGTATTTT
once	TRBJ1-2	-	TRBV15	CATSREGSRDGYTF	TGTGCCACCAGCAGAGAAGGGTCCAGGGATGGCTACACCTTC
many	TRBJ2-1	TRBD2	TRBV6-2/TRBV6-3	CASSYEADGGNEQFF	TGTGCCAGCAGTTACGAGGCGGACGGGGGGAATGAGCAGTTCTTC
many	TRBJ1-1	-	TRBV7-2	CASSSRQLNTEAFF	TGTGCCAGCAGCTCACGACAGCTGAACACTGAAGCTTTCTTT
few	TRBJ2-1	TRBD2	TRBV20-1	CSARERTSGNNEQFF	TGCAGTGCTAGAGAGAGGACTAGCGGGAACAATGAGCAGTTCTTC
many	TRBJ2-7	-	TRBV30	CAWSVSVPEQYF	TGTGCCTGGAGTGTATCGGTTCCCGAGCAGTACTTC
-	TRBJ1-6	-	TRBV19	CASKNRESSYNSPLHF	TGTGCCAGTAAAAACAGAGAGAGCTCCTATAATTCACCCCTCCACTTT
few	TRBJ1-1	TRBD1	TRBV20-1	CSARRDSTNTEAFF	TGCAGTGCTAGAAGGGACAGCACGAACACTGAAGCTTTCTTT
-	TRBJ1-3	-	TRBV28	CASRSIGSGNTIYF	TGTGCCAGCAGATCCATCGGCTCTGGAAACACCATATATTTT
many	TRBJ2-5	TRBD2	TRBV7-9	CASSFLGVAGRGSETQYF	TGTGCCAGCAGCTTTCTCGGGGTAGCGGGACGCGGTTCGGAGACCCAGTACTTC
many	TRBJ2-1	TRBD2	TRBV7-2	CASSLGLAGGFDNEQFF	TGTGCCAGCAGCCTCGGACTAGCGGGAGGATTTGACAATGAGCAGTTCTTC
many	TRBJ2-7	-	TRBV28	CASSLSSIYEQYF	TGTGCCAGCAGTTTATCCTCAATCTACGAGCAGTACTTC
-	TRBJ2-2	-	TRBV27	CASSFSQDPNTGELFF	TGTGCCAGCAGTTTCAGCCAGGACCCAAACACCGGGGAGCTGTTTTTT
-	TRBJ2-1	-	TRBV14	CASSPRTGEQFF	TGTGCCAGCAGCCCTAGGACGGGTGAGCAGTTCTTC
-	TRBJ2-1	-	TRBV7-9	CASSTYSGYNEQFF	TGTGCCAGCAGCACCTATAGCGGTTACAATGAGCAGTTCTTC
-	TRBJ2-7	TRBD2	TRBV6-5	CASSYYGTSLTNEQYF	TGTGCCAGCAGTTACTATGGGACTAGTCTAACGAATGAGCAGTACTTC